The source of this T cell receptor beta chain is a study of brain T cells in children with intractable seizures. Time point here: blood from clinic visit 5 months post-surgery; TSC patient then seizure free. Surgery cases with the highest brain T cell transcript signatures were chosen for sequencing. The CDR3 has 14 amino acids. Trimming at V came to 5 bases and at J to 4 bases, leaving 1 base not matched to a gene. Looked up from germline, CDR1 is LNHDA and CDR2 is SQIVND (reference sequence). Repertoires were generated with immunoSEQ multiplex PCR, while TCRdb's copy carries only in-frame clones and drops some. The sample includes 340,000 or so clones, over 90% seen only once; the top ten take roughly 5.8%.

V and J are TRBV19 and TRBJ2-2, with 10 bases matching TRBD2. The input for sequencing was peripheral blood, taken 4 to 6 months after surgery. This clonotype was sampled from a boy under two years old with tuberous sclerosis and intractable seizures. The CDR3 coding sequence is TGTGCCAGTAGTCCTAGCGGGGGCACCGGGGAGCTGTTTTTT. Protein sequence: CASSPSGGTGELFF.